The sequence of this TCR beta chain was determined in a study of shared clonotypes between healthy human individuals. Overall study: Three plates were used per donor for CD4 naive, three for CD4 memory, two for CD8 naive and one for CD8 memory. Study-wide results and caveats: As a rule, naive subsets had a larger estimated richness than memory subsets. The sampled material consisted only of blood, and tissue repertoires are likely to differ.

The protocol was immunoSEQ multiplex PCR, while the TCRdb copy is restricted to in-frame clones and leaves out a portion. The sample records more than 2,000,000 clones, approximately 92% being singletons. As concerns this clone: Its antigen is not identified.

Trimming removed 4 bases from V and 3 bases from J, with 6 bases in between. The germline V gene has CDR1 GTSNPN and CDR2 SVGIG (reference sequence). CDR3 length equals 11 residues. Into CD45RA+ naive and CD45RA-negative memory subsets, the CD4+ cells were split. This TCR was recovered from a man in his late teens or twenties in good health. Sequencing input: naive CD4+ T cells sorted from blood. Specified subset: CD45RA+ positively selected. The genes are TRBV30 and TRBJ2-5; D ambiguous. For the CDR3, the DNA is TGTGCCTGGACCCTTAAAGAGACCCAGTACTTC. As protein: CAWTLKETQYF.